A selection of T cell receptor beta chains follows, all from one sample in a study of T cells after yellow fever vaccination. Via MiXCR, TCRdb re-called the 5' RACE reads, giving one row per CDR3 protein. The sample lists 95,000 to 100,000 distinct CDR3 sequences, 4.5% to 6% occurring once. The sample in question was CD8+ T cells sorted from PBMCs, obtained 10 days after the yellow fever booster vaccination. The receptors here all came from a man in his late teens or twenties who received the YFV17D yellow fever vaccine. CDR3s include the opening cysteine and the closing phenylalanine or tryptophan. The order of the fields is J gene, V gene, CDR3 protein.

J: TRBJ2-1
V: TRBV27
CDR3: CASSLEYLNEQFF

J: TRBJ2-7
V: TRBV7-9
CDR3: CASSTQGYDEQYF

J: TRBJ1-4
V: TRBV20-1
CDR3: CSAPGQADNEKLFF

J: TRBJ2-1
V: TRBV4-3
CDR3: CASSQTPQGTYNEQFF

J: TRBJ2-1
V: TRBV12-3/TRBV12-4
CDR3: CASRGGYNEQFF

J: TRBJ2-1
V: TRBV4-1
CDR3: CASSQEADESYNEQFF

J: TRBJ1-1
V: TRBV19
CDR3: CSVEGATEAFF

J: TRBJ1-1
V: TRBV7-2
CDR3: CASSLVPGQGSNTEAFF

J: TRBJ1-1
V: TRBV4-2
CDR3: CASSQDQVLAGLNTEAFF

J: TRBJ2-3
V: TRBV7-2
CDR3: CASSLVPRGVTDTQYF

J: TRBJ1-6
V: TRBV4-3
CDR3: CASSQVGSVSLLHF

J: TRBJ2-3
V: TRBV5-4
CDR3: CASSLSGPSTDTQYF

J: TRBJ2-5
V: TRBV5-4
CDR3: CASSLVGREETQYF

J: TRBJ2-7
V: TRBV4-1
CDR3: CASSREREYEQYF

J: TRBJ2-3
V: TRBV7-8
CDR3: CASSRGASTDTQYF

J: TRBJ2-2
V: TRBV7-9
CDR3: CASSFSADISNTGELFF

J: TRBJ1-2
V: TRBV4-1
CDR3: CASNPIVQGVKSYGYTF

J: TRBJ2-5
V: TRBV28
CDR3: CASSHIIGQGEETQYF

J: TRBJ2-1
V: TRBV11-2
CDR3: CASSLSAGTGINEQFF

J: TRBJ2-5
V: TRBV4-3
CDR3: CASSQDTSEETQYF

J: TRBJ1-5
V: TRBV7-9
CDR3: CASSFWTGGYNQPQHF

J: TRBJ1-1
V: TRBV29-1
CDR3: CSSPGGSTEAFF